The rows below give T cell receptor beta chains drawn from one sample of a study of T cell repertoires in cytomegalovirus infection. TCRdb recomputed calls from the reads with MiXCR, one row per CDR3 protein. Of under 200,000 distinct CDR3 sequences in the sample, less than 9.5% are singletons; the top ten hold about 4.2%. The sample comprised PBMCs. The source of these receptors is a human donor in good health (CMV status not recorded). Some clones in this sample may be carry-over from other donors' samples. CDR3s include the opening cysteine and the closing phenylalanine or tryptophan. Fields, in order: clone size, J gene, D gene, V gene, CDR3 protein, CDR3 DNA. D genes are given only for firm matches. For some rows the clone size is stated as once, few or many, or as a class when expanded; others skip it.

>many|TRBJ2-5|NA|TRBV7-9
CASSFDPELNVETQYF
TGTGCCAGCAGCTTCGACCCTGAACTGAACGTGGAGACCCAGTACTTC
>few|TRBJ1-1|TRBD1|TRBV2
CATKGQAMNTEAFF
TGTGCCACCAAAGGACAGGCCATGAACACTGAAGCTTTCTTT
>many|TRBJ2-1|TRBD2|TRBV20-1
CSAGILATSSYNEQFF
TGCAGTGCTGGGATACTAGCGACCTCTTCCTACAATGAGCAGTTCTTC
>few|TRBJ1-1|TRBD1|TRBV6-2/TRBV6-3
CASSYSTGTERMDTEAFF
TGTGCCAGCAGTTACTCGACAGGGACAGAGAGGATGGACACTGAAGCTTTCTTT
>many|TRBJ1-2|NA|TRBV7-2
CASRTGPADGYTF
TGTGCCAGCAGAACAGGCCCAGCTGATGGCTACACCTTC
>many|TRBJ2-1|NA|TRBV6-5
CASSYSLTAVALEQFF
TGTGCCAGCAGTTACTCGTTGACAGCCGTAGCTCTTGAGCAGTTCTTC
>many|TRBJ2-5|NA|TRBV6-6
CASSYSQVRIGETQYF
TGTGCCAGCAGTTACTCTCAGGTTCGAATCGGGGAGACCCAGTACTTC
>NA|TRBJ2-7|TRBD1|TRBV10-3
CAIGGTGSYEQYF
TGTGCCATCGGTGGGACAGGCTCCTACGAGCAGTACTTC
>NA|TRBJ1-5|TRBD1|TRBV20-1
CSAGQGSNQPQHF
TGCAGTGCTGGACAGGGTAGCAATCAGCCCCAGCATTTT
>many|TRBJ2-1|TRBD1|TRBV7-2
CASSVGQLSYNEQFF
TGTGCCAGCAGCGTGGGACAGCTCTCCTACAATGAGCAGTTCTTC
>many|TRBJ1-2|TRBD1|TRBV7-2
CASSSPDWTGRRGYTF
TGTGCCAGCAGCTCCCCAGATTGGACAGGGCGTCGTGGCTACACCTTC
>many|TRBJ2-7|NA|TRBV7-8
CASSSDPGSYEQYF
TGTGCCAGCAGCTCCGATCCGGGTTCCTACGAGCAGTACTTC
>many|TRBJ1-1|NA|TRBV7-2
CASSSWGGGTEAFF
TGTGCCAGCAGCTCCTGGGGAGGGGGCACTGAAGCTTTCTTT
>NA|TRBJ1-5|NA|TRBV6-2/TRBV6-3
CASRIPPQPQHF
TGTGCCAGCAGGATACCGCCTCAGCCCCAGCATTTT
>many|TRBJ1-5|NA|TRBV20-1
CSAGDGDILSNQPQHF
TGCAGTGCTGGCGATGGGGACATTCTTAGCAATCAGCCCCAGCATTTT
>NA|TRBJ1-6|NA|TRBV20-1
CSARDLAGSMMNSPLHF
TGCAGTGCTAGAGATCTTGCCGGCTCGATGATGAATTCACCCCTCCACTTT
>many|TRBJ2-2|NA|TRBV7-2
CASSLALGPGELFF
TGTGCCAGCAGCTTAGCGTTGGGTCCCGGGGAGCTGTTTTTT
>NA|TRBJ1-1|NA|TRBV29-1
CKVSVSMNTEAFF
TGCAAGGTCTCGGTTTCAATGAACACTGAAGCTTTCTTT
>NA|TRBJ2-7|NA|TRBV10-3
CAISDRQVGEQYF
TGTGCCATCAGTGACCGACAGGTCGGGGAGCAGTACTTC
>few|TRBJ2-7|TRBD2|TRBV28
CASSLSGTSGSYEQYF
TGTGCCAGCAGTTTATCCGGGACTAGCGGCTCCTACGAGCAGTACTTC
>few|TRBJ2-5|NA|TRBV28
CASSSPTGARETQYF
TGTGCCAGCAGTTCACCGACGGGGGCTCGTGAGACCCAGTACTTC
>many|TRBJ1-6|TRBD1|TRBV7-8
CASSGDRNSPLHF
TGTGCCAGCAGCGGGGACAGGAATTCACCCCTCCACTTT
>many|TRBJ2-5|TRBD2|TRBV7-2
CASSLGSRQGTSGRRETQYF
TGTGCCAGCAGCTTAGGGTCCCGACAGGGGACTAGCGGGAGACGGGAGACCCAGTACTTC